Listed below are T cell receptor beta chains from one sample, sequenced in a study of blood T cell repertoires in COVID-19. TCRdb's copy holds only in-frame clones and misses some; the assay was immunoSEQ multiplex PCR. The table has around 160,000 clones, about 90% seen once; the top ten hold about 2%. The source material was peripheral blood. The origin of the receptors is a human donor in a cohort sampled during active COVID-19. Both conserved end residues are part of each CDR3. D genes are given only for firm matches. Clone size, where shown, is once, few, many, or a class for clones that have expanded.

>TRBV9|.|TRBJ1-1|.
TGTGCCAGCAGCGTAGACGCGACTGAAGCTTTCTTT
CASSVDATEAFF
>TRBV28|.|TRBJ1-2|once
TGTGCCAGCAGTTTGGGGGCCAGACAAAGGGGCTACACCTTC
CASSLGARQRGYTF
>TRBV30|.|TRBJ1-3|.
TGTGCCTGGAGCTTCCCCGGGACAACCGGAAACACCATATATTTT
CAWSFPGTTGNTIYF
>TRBV10-2|.|TRBJ2-5|.
TGCGCCAGCAGTGACCCCGGACGTGGGGCTCAAGAGACCCAGTACTTC
CASSDPGRGAQETQYF
>TRBV27|.|TRBJ1-4|.
TGTGCCAGCAAAAAAAGAGGCGGGGCCGAAGAAAAACTGTTTTTT
CASKKRGGAEEKLFF
>TRBV6-5|TRBD1|TRBJ1-4|.
TGTGCCAGCAGTTATGGGCTCGTGGACAGGGGGGAAAAACTGTTTTTT
CASSYGLVDRGEKLFF
>TRBV10-1|.|TRBJ1-5|few
TGCGCCAGCAGGTGGCAGTATAGCAATCAGCCCCAGCATTTT
CASRWQYSNQPQHF
>TRBV6-1|.|TRBJ2-2|.
TGTGCCAGCAGTGAAAGGTCGGGGTGGAGCACCGGGGAGCTGTTTTTT
CASSERSGWSTGELFF
>TRBV27|TRBD1|TRBJ2-7|.
TGTGCCAGCAGCCTTAGGACGGACAGGGTAGGGAACTACGAGCAGTACTTC
CASSLRTDRVGNYEQYF
>TRBV28|.|TRBJ2-2|.
TGTGCCAGCAGTTTATACGAGGGAGCGATAATCGGGGAGCTGTTTTTT
CASSLYEGAIIGELFF
>TRBV19|.|TRBJ2-5|.
TGTGCCAGTAGGGGATCGGGGGAGACCCAGTACTTC
CASRGSGETQYF
>TRBV28|TRBD2|TRBJ2-7|.
TGTGCCAGCAGTTCTCTAGCGGGGCCCCTAGGCGAGCAGTACTTC
CASSSLAGPLGEQYF
>TRBV7-2|.|TRBJ1-3|.
TGTGCCAGCAGCTTATGGTCGGACACCATATATTTT
CASSLWSDTIYF
>TRBV5-8|.|TRBJ1-4|once
TGTGCCAGCAGCTTGGCCCGGGTGCTGGGTGAAAAACTGTTTTTT
CASSLARVLGEKLFF
>TRBV7-9|.|TRBJ2-2|.
TGTGCCAGCAGCGATCACAGGGACAACACCGGGGAGCTGTTTTTT
CASSDHRDNTGELFF
>TRBV21-1|.|TRBJ2-5|.
TGTGCCAGCAGCAAAGCCGGGACAGCGCAAGAGACCCAGTACTTC
CASSKAGTAQETQYF
>TRBV19|TRBD1|TRBJ2-5|.
TGTGCCAGTAGTAGGGGACAGGGGGGGTACCAAGAGACCCAGTACTTC
CASSRGQGGYQETQYF
>TRBV4-3|.|TRBJ1-2|medium-sized
TGCGCCAGCAGCCAAGGCGGGACGCGGGGCTACACCTTC
CASSQGGTRGYTF
>TRBV4-2|TRBD2|TRBJ2-1|.
TGTGCCAGCAGCCAAGTCCCAGCGGGGTTACAATTGAGCTCCTACAATGAGCAGTTCTTC
CASSQVPAGLQLSSYNEQFF
>TRBV27|.|TRBJ2-1|.
TGTAGCGCTAGCCTCAATTCCTACAATGAGCAGTTCTTC
CSASLNSYNEQFF
>TRBV12-3/TRBV12-4|.|TRBJ1-5|.
TGTGCCAGCACCCCGGGGGAGGATCAGCCCCAGCATTTT
CASTPGEDQPQHF
>TRBV7-2|TRBD2|TRBJ2-1|.
TGTGCCAGCAGCTTAGTTTGGTTGGCGGGAGGGGTTGAGCAGTTCTTC
CASSLVWLAGGVEQFF
>TRBV6-5|.|TRBJ1-5|.
TGTGCCAGCAGCCCCAGGGTAGAAACGGCCCAGCATTTT
CASSPRVETAQHF
>TRBV6-1|.|TRBJ2-6|.
TGTGCCAGCAGTGACGAGGGGGCTGGGGCCAACGTCCTGACTTTC
CASSDEGAGANVLTF
>TRBV18|.|TRBJ2-2|once
TGTGCCAGCTCACCAGGGCAGGACACCGGGGAGCTGTTTTTT
CASSPGQDTGELFF
>TRBV9|.|TRBJ2-5|.
TGTGCCAGCAGCGTCACACTTACAGGGCGGGAGACCCAGTACTTC
CASSVTLTGRETQYF
>TRBV18|.|TRBJ2-7|once
TGTGCCAGCTCACCACCGACGACAGATTACGAGCAGTACTTC
CASSPPTTDYEQYF
>TRBV15|TRBD1|TRBJ1-5|.
TGTGCCACCAGCAGGAGTCGGACAGGACCAAATCAGCCCCAGCATTTT
CATSRSRTGPNQPQHF
>TRBV2|.|TRBJ2-5|.
TGTGCCCGCAGGGGGACTGAGACCCAGTACTTC
CARRGTETQYF
>TRBV19|.|TRBJ1-2|.
TGTGCCAGTAACTATAACCCCAGTCTAGATGGCTACACCTTC
CASNYNPSLDGYTF
>TRBV7-2|.|TRBJ1-3|.
TGTGCCAGCAGTCGGACGCCGGGGGGAAACACCATATATTTT
CASSRTPGGNTIYF
>TRBV28|TRBD1|TRBJ2-1|.
TGTGCCAGCAGGAAGCGTCCCGGGACAGGGAGAGTATGGTACAATGAGCAGTTCTTC
CASRKRPGTGRVWYNEQFF
>TRBV6-5|TRBD1|TRBJ2-7|.
TGTGCCAGCAGTTACGACAGGGGGCCTTACGAGCAGTACTTC
CASSYDRGPYEQYF
>TRBV7-8|.|TRBJ2-3|.
TGTGCCAGCAGCTTAGTAACAGGGCAAAGCACAGATACGCAGTATTTT
CASSLVTGQSTDTQYF
>TRBV27|TRBD2|TRBJ2-7|.
TGTGCCAGCAACCCTTTTTCTCTAGCGGGAGTCGGAGAGCAGTACTTC
CASNPFSLAGVGEQYF
>TRBV5-5|TRBD1|TRBJ1-6|few
TGTGCCAGCAGCCCGCGACCGGGACAGGGGGTTGATAATTCACCCCTCCACTTT
CASSPRPGQGVDNSPLHF
>TRBV27|.|TRBJ2-3|many
TGTGCCAGCAGTTTAGATATGTGGGGGGGCGCCACAGATACGCAGTATTTT
CASSLDMWGGATDTQYF
>TRBV11-2|TRBD1|TRBJ1-2|.
TGTGCCAGCAGCCCCACCCGGGGGACAGGGGATCACTATGGCTACACCTTC
CASSPTRGTGDHYGYTF
>TRBV19|TRBD2|TRBJ2-2|.
TGTGCCACCACCCCTAGCGGGGGGGCGGGCACCGGGGAGCTGTTTTTT
CATTPSGGAGTGELFF
>TRBV28|.|TRBJ1-5|.
TGTGCCAGCAGAAAATCGACACAGGGAATTCAGCCCCAGCATTTT
CASRKSTQGIQPQHF
>TRBV18|TRBD2|TRBJ2-1|.
TGTGCCAGCTCACCTCCAGGACTAGCCTACAATGAGCAGTTCTTC
CASSPPGLAYNEQFF
>TRBV5-1|.|TRBJ2-7|.
TGCGCCAGCAGCCGGTCCGGGACTCGCTCTGACGAGCAGTACTTC
CASSRSGTRSDEQYF
>TRBV29-1|.|TRBJ2-7|.
TGCAGCGGCAGACAGAATTACGAGCAGTACTTC
CSGRQNYEQYF
>TRBV30|.|TRBJ1-2|once
TGTGCCTGGAGTGTATTCCGGTATGGCTACACCTTC
CAWSVFRYGYTF
>TRBV7-9|TRBD2|TRBJ2-1|.
TGTGCCAGCAGCTTAGACGGCGGGAGGAGCTACAATGAGCAGTTCTTC
CASSLDGGRSYNEQFF
>TRBV11-2|.|TRBJ1-1|.
TGTGCCAGCAGCTTAGTATTCCGGAACACTGAAGCTTTCTTT
CASSLVFRNTEAFF
>TRBV28|.|TRBJ2-3|.
TGTGCCAGCAGTTTATGGGAGGGGTACACAGATACGCAGTATTTT
CASSLWEGYTDTQYF
>TRBV2|.|TRBJ1-6|.
TGTGCCAGCAGAGGGGTTTCCTATAATTCACCCCTCCACTTT
CASRGVSYNSPLHF
>TRBV10-1|.|TRBJ2-2|.
TGCGCCAGCAGTGAGTCGCAACTCCCGAGGAGGGGAAGGGACACCGGGGAGCTGTTTTTT
CASSESQLPRRGRDTGELFF
>TRBV5-5|.|TRBJ1-1|.
TGTGCCAGCAGCTTGGGACTGAAGAACACTGAAGCTTTCTTT
CASSLGLKNTEAFF